This T cell receptor (beta chain) comes out of a study of blood T cell repertoires in COVID-19 (dated by TCRdb to about 2020). Study-wide context: Samples covering the acute and convalescent phases of COVID-19 were provided by collaborators in the United States, Italy and Spain. The prospective study material was composed of cDNA or gDNA derived from T cells, B-cell-depleted T cells, or PBMCs. The dataset comprised deeply sampled blood TCRbeta repertoires from subjects exposed to, actively infected with, or recovered from COVID-19. The repertoires were released in a freely available public database meant as a resource for research on the immune response to SARS-CoV-2. Samples were obtained from the ongoing ImmuneRACE study (first 160 participants) and from some 1,300 subjects provided by 6 global collaborators. The sample metadata nearly always contained a de-identified subject ID, COVID-19 status, age in years and sex. Where available, HLA class I and class II types were taken from metadata supplied by the sample provider and were not determined by assay-based typing. General study outcomes and caveats: The amount of clinical and demographic metadata varied by source and participant and was provided uncurated.

In regard to this clone: Its cognate antigen has yet to be identified. The record has no base qualities; no much larger clone is one base away.

The CDR3, cysteine through phenylalanine, is 13 amino acids long. The only DNA kept is the CDR3, 39 bases in frame from the first base. From V the trimming removes 2 bases and from J it removes 8 bases, while the gene matches leave 5 bases of the junction unaccounted for. TCRbeta CDR3 regions were amplified from genomic DNA using the immunoSEQ Assay, a bias-controlled multiplex PCR. The authors processed their data as follows. Within the assay, amplification of reference gene primers was used to estimate how many nucleated cells each sample contained. Sequence reads were collapsed and filtered to measure the absolute abundance of every unique TCRbeta CDR3 rearrangement. For each sample, productive Simpson clonality was calculated as the square root of Simpson's diversity index across productive rearrangements. The immuneACCESS repertoire file appears here via TCRdb, limited to in-frame rearrangements. These files lack a portion of the clones; in checked studies, under half of the deficit traces to unresolved V genes, and the cause of the others is not known. V and J calls plus clone size are reproduced from that table; the DNA served to infer D and trimming. In all, the sample holds about 93,000 clones, and around nine tenths of those were seen once. Approximately 2.4% of the sample belongs to the ten largest clones.

Collaborating institutions collected whole blood in K2EDTA tubes following their own protocols. For TCRbeta analysis, collaborator samples were shipped as frozen whole blood, as isolated PBMCs, or as DNA extracted from either sample type. The sequence was collected from a man aged 50-60 years with acute or convalescent COVID-19. The sample consisted of peripheral blood. The rearranged chain carries TRBV12-3 or TRBV12-4 and TRBJ1-2; TRBD1 matches 7 bases in the middle. The CDR3 protein: CASSLRGDSGYTF. The bases read TGTGCCAGCAGTTTAAGGGGGGACAGCGGCTACACCTTC.